This entry features one TCR beta chain sequence. What it recognizes is unknown. The sample is drawn from a study of blood T cells in healthy people across ages. Study observations and caveats: Without sorted subsets, naive and antigen-experienced compartments could not be conclusively compared.

Total RNA extracted from each sample amounted to at least 5 micrograms. Then a second PCR, running about 7 to 11 cycles, was carried out with a sample-barcoded 5' primer and a J-beta primer mix. Through a template-switch adaptor with 12 random nucleotides, each cDNA molecule received a tag. From each sample, at least 2.5 million paired-end reads containing CDR3 were obtained. TCRdb processed the 5' RACE reads anew with MiXCR; each CDR3 protein has one entry. This table holds 1.6 million or so distinct CDR3 sequences, about 35% found once. The sample taken for sequencing was blood. The receptor was derived from a woman in her twenties or thirties in good health.

CDR3 protein: CASTMGDRRTGELFF. The CDR3, as DNA: TGTGCCAGTACGATGGGGGACCGGAGAACCGGGGAGCTGTTTTTT. The chain couples TRBV19 to TRBJ2-2; D possibly matches TRBD1 or TRBD2 (5 bases each). CDR3 size: 15 residues. Trimming left V 7 bases short and J 5 bases short, with 17 bases between. Looked up from germline, CDR1 is LNHDA and CDR2 is SQIVND (reference sequence).